The 23 T cell receptor beta chains below come from one sample, sequenced in a study of T cell responses to AZD1222 COVID-19 vaccine. The data were produced by immunoSEQ multiplex PCR, yet TCRdb's version contains in-frame clones alone and is incomplete. The data show about 150,000 clones, 93% seen once. Material: peripheral blood, obtained on day 0 of AZD1222 vaccination. These receptors were obtained from an adult in good health.

The rearrangement joins TRBV3-1 (or the pseudogene TRBV3-2) to TRBJ1-4; TRBD1 might be the D (6 bases). Germline V CDR1 and CDR2: LGHDT, YNNKEL (reference sequence). This CDR3 is 15 amino acids long. Trimming cost V 4 bases and J 5 bases, with 14 bases left between them. The CDR3 region is CASSLGVGGNEKLFF. In nucleotides, the CDR3 is TGTGCCAGCAGCCTAGGGGTAGGGGGAAATGAAAAACTGTTTTTT.

The chain recombines TRBV7-2 with TRBJ2-5; 11 nucleotides agree with TRBD2. The CDR3 is made up of 16 amino acids. Germline V gene data show CDR1 as SGHTA and CDR2 as FQGNSA. V lost 2 bases to trimming and J lost 9 bases; unmatched junction nucleotides: 11. The CDR3 nucleotides are TGTGCCAGCAGCTTAATGTCTAGCGGGGGGCGAAGGGCCCAGTACTTC. Its translation is CASSLMSSGGRRAQYF.

The V call is TRBV9, the J call TRBJ1-3; no clear D gene. The V end lost 5 bases, the J end lost 2 bases, and 8 bases lay between the germline ends. This CDR3 has 13 residues. CDR1 is SGDLS and CDR2 is YYNGEE in the germline V gene. DNA of the CDR3: TGTGCCAGCAGTGCGACGGCTGGAAACACCATATATTTT. As protein: CASSATAGNTIYF.

About this clone itself: Distinct nucleotide sequences in the sample also encode this CDR3. The chain joins TRBV11-3 to TRBJ2-1, with 8 bases matching TRBD1. J lost 4 bases, V lost 6 bases, and 5 bases had no gene match. This CDR3 comprises 14 residues. Per germline, CDR1 SGHNT and CDR2 YENEEA. The CDR3 here is CASSSGQAYNEQFF. The CDR3 region has the DNA TGTGCCAGCAGTTCGGGACAGGCTTACAATGAGCAGTTCTTC. Combining the CDR3 with reference TRBV11-3 and TRBJ2-1 gives the whole variable domain EAGVVQSPRYKIIEKKQPVAFWCNPISGHNTLYWYLQNLGQGPELLIRYENEEAVDDSQLPKDRFSAERLKGVDSTLKIQPAELGDSAVYLCASSSGQAYNEQFFGPGTRLTVL.

The V call is TRBV4-3, the J call TRBJ2-7; TRBD2 might be the D (5 bases). Trimming removed 0 bases from V and 4 bases from J, with 13 bases in between. CDR3 length: 15 amino acids. Germline V gives CDR1 LGHNA, CDR2 YSLEER. The DNA of the CDR3 is TGCGCCAGCAGCCAAGATTGGACGACTAATTACGAGCAGTACTTC. It encodes CASSQDWTTNYEQYF.

The chain carries TRBV28 and TRBJ2-7; 8 bases map to TRBD2. V lost 3 bases, J lost 1 base, and 5 bases stayed unmatched. The length of the CDR3 is 15 residues. The V gene's germline CDR1 is MDHEN and CDR2 SYDVKM. The CDR3 loop reads CASSFGGGRSYEQYF. The CDR3 region has the DNA TGTGCCAGCAGTTTCGGCGGGGGGCGTTCCTACGAGCAGTACTTC.

This sequence joins TRBV30 and TRBJ1-5, with unresolved D. V shed 2 bases and J shed 8 bases, with 19 bases lying between them. The V gene's germline CDR1 is GTSNPN and CDR2 SVGIG (reference sequence). The CDR3 extends over 15 amino acids. The CDR3 region is CAWSLEFGSHEPQHF. The CDR3 DNA sequence: TGTGCCTGGAGTCTCGAGTTCGGCTCCCACGAGCCCCAGCATTTT.

The J gene is TRBJ1-5, the V gene TRBV19; D is perhaps TRBD1 (5 bases). The V gene lost 0 bases and the J gene lost 2 bases, with 8 bases spanning the gap. Germline CDR1 LNHDA, CDR2 SQIVND (reference sequence). The length of the CDR3 is 15 residues. The CDR3 DNA reads TGTGCCAGTAGTATAGAAGGCAGGGGCAATCAGCCCCAGCATTTT. It is translated as CASSIEGRGNQPQHF.

The chain recombines TRBV14 with TRBJ2-1; TRBD1 is a possible D gene (5 bases). The CDR3 is 14 residues long. Germline V gene data show CDR1 as SGHDN and CDR2 as FVKESK. Trimming shortened V by 4 bases and J by 7 bases, and 14 bases separated the two germline ends. CDR3 nucleotides: TGTGCCAGCAGCCCGTGGGGTGGGGCGAATGAGCAGTTCTTC. As protein: CASSPWGGANEQFF.

The chain employs TRBV6-5 and TRBJ1-2; D unresolved. This CDR3 has 12 residues. In germline, CDR1 is MNHEY, CDR2 SVGAGI. V lost 5 bases to trimming and J lost 5 bases, with 9 bases between them. CDR3 amino acids: CASSPSNYGYTF. CDR3 DNA sequence: TGTGCCAGCAGTCCGTCCAATTATGGCTACACCTTC.

J is TRBJ1-2 and V is TRBV6-6; 7 bases line up with TRBD1. The CDR3 is made up of 15 amino acids. V was pared by 2 bases and J by 4 bases, with 7 bases of the junction left unmatched. CDR1 is MNHNY, CDR2 SVGAGI, per germline (reference sequence). As DNA, the CDR3 is TGTGCCAGCAGTTACCCAACAGGGGAAGGCTATGGCTACACCTTC. Its protein product is CASSYPTGEGYGYTF.

V is TRBV28 and J is TRBJ1-1; D gene ambiguous. CDR3 length: 12 amino acids. V lost 2 bases to trimming and J lost 6 bases, with 7 bases between them. Germline V lookup: CDR1 MDHEN, CDR2 SYDVKM. As DNA, the CDR3 is TGTGCCAGCAGTTTAAGTTTGTCTGAAGCTTTCTTT. Translated, it gives CASSLSLSEAFF.

The chain is built from TRBV7-9 and TRBJ2-5; D remains ambiguous. CDR3 length equals 15 residues. V was shortened by 1 base and J by 3 bases, with 12 bases between the two germline ends. Germline CDR1 is SEHNR and CDR2 is FQNEAQ (reference sequence). The CDR3 sequence is CASSLGTSREETQYF. In DNA form, the CDR3 reads TGTGCCAGCAGCTTAGGGACCTCCCGCGAAGAGACCCAGTACTTC.

The gene calls are TRBV9 and TRBJ1-4; D ambiguous. The CDR3 is 15 amino acids. Looked up from germline, CDR1 is SGDLS and CDR2 is YYNGEE. Trimming shortened V by 4 bases and J by 5 bases, and 15 bases separated the two germline ends. The CDR3 bases are TGTGCCAGCAGCCCTGGGGTCAGCTTAAATGAAAAACTGTTTTTT. Amino acid sequence: CASSPGVSLNEKLFF.

The chain joins TRBV28 to TRBJ1-1, with 8 nucleotides matching TRBD1. CDR3 size: 14 residues. Germline V lookup: CDR1 MDHEN, CDR2 SYDVKM. V lost 3 bases and J lost 1; bases outside the gene matches: 1. The CDR3 DNA follows: TGTGCCAGCAGTTTTGACAGGGGGAACACTGAAGCTTTCTTT. Translation gives CASSFDRGNTEAFF.

This CDR3 reads CASSTGNTIYF. The CDR3 DNA reads TGCGCCAGCAGCACCGGAAACACCATATATTTT. The chain carries TRBV5-1 and TRBJ1-3; no definite D call. V was clipped by 4 bases and J by 4 bases, with 3 bases between them. The germline gives CDR1 SGHRS, CDR2 YFSETQ. The CDR3 is 11 amino acids.

This rearrangement joins TRBV12-3 or TRBV12-4 to TRBJ2-7; D ambiguous. CDR3 size: 12 residues. Trimming removed 6 bases at V and 1 base at J, with 7 bases between. DNA for the CDR3: TGTGCCAGCAGGTCCGGGTCCTACGAGCAGTACTTC. It specifies CASRSGSYEQYF.

The chain recombines TRBV6-5 with TRBJ1-1, with a tentative D call TRBD1 (6 bases). This CDR3 has 16 amino acids. Germline CDR1 reads MNHEY; CDR2 reads SVGAGI. Between the trimmed V and J ends, which lost 0 bases and 1 base, there was a span of 12 bases. The CDR3 is CASSYSIGGGNTEAFF. The CDR3 region has the DNA TGTGCCAGCAGTTACTCGATAGGGGGTGGGAACACTGAAGCTTTCTTT.

The rearrangement joins TRBV3-1 (or the pseudogene TRBV3-2) to TRBJ2-7, with D unclear. Trimming shortened V by 3 bases and J by 5 bases, and 8 bases separated the two germline ends. Germline CDR1 and CDR2: LGHDT and YNNKEL (reference sequence). The CDR3 totals 12 residues. As DNA, the CDR3 is TGTGCCAGCAGCCAGGAACTTAACGAGCAGTACTTC. It specifies CASSQELNEQYF.

In its sample, this clone was seen once. The V call is TRBV25-1, the J call TRBJ1-1; D possibly corresponds to TRBD1 (6 bases). With 7 bases removed from V and 6 bases from J, the gap between germline ends came to 18 bases. CDR1 and CDR2 (germline): MGHDK, SYGVNS. The CDR3 spans 14 residues. The DNA of the CDR3 is TGTGCCAGCAAAACCCAGGGGTCTTTGGCTGAAGCTTTCTTT. Translation gives CASKTQGSLAEAFF.

The V and J genes are TRBV10-3 and TRBJ1-4; TRBD1 is a possible D gene (5 bases). The CDR3 consists of 14 residues. Trimming took 3 bases from V and 7 from J, leaving 12 bases between them. The V gene's germline CDR1 is ENHRY and CDR2 SYGVKD. The CDR3: CAISDLQGGEKLFF. CDR3 bases: TGTGCCATCAGTGATTTGCAGGGCGGTGAAAAACTGTTTTTT.

A remark on this clone: Other DNA variants within this sample encode the same CDR3. The chain's CDR3 is CATSRDRGPYEQYF. DNA for the CDR3: TGTGCCACCAGCAGAGATCGGGGCCCCTACGAGCAGTACTTC. The V gene is TRBV15, the J gene TRBJ2-7; D tentatively reads TRBD1 or TRBD2 (5 bases each). This CDR3 comprises 14 residues. V shed 0 bases and J shed 2 bases, with 8 bases lying between them. From germline, CDR1 is LNHNV and CDR2 YYDKDF (reference sequence).

This chain connects TRBV12-3 or TRBV12-4 to TRBJ1-4; no reliable D call. Trimming took off 5 bases at V and 11 bases at J, with 15 bases between the two ends. The CDR3 spans 13 residues. The DNA of the CDR3 is TGTGCCAGCAGTCCGGCGCCCATACGGAAACTGTTTTTT. Its translation is CASSPAPIRKLFF.